This TCR beta chain was sequenced for a study of cytomegalovirus exposure and HLA in healthy donors (dated by TCRdb to about 2017). A note on the overall study: According to a later analysis, one platform produced both the 110 or so validation repertoires and the 666 repertoires of the first cohort. To predict cytomegalovirus infection status, the study combined high-throughput TCR immunosequencing, statistical association of individual TCRs with disease status, and machine learning. In addition to the first cohort of several hundred subjects, a separate validation cohort of 130 or so different subjects was used. The study was designed to test whether signatures of past pathogen exposure could be identified by cataloging public T cell receptors. The investigation overall reported the following: A later analysis had no HLA typing for the validation cohort, so co-occurrence there was scored across all 130 or so repertoires. According to the authors, the approach could potentially be generalized to other disease states and immunological phenotypes. In vitro tests confirmed that a few of the cytomegalovirus-associated TCR beta chains recognize cytomegalovirus antigens. The classifier was reported to diagnose cytomegalovirus status with high specificity and sensitivity in both the original and validation cohorts. Across donors, most TCR sequences were observed very rarely, whereas some public TCRs were present in many individuals. Subsequent analysis determined that TCRs grouped into clusters in the first cohort also showed a tendency toward co-occurrence across the 120 or so validation repertoires, and 90% to 95% of cluster scores exceeded 0. In the study, around 160 TCR beta chains were listed as associated with cytomegalovirus.

The library was made by the immunoSEQ multiplex PCR assay. On the study's bioinformatics: A statistical classification framework was built to diagnose cytomegalovirus status from the catalog of TCR beta chain sequences. TCRdb stores this immuneACCESS table with in-frame sequences only. Part of the clones is absent; in the studies checked, under half of the shortfall reflects unresolved V genes, and no reason is known for the rest. The D gene and trimming were derived from the DNA, and the V and J assignments and clone size from that table. For this sample there are roughly 330,000 clones; roughly 87% appear just once. Together, the top ten hold roughly 1.1% of the sample. The germline V gene encodes CDR1 SNHLY and CDR2 FYNNEI. Cut back by 6 bases and 1 base, the V and J ends lie 14 bases apart. Counted from cysteine to phenylalanine, this CDR3 has 15 amino acids. Only the CDR3 part of the read is kept: 45 bases, read in frame from the first base.

On this clone itself: The antigen it binds to is not known. There are no base qualities to consult, and no much larger clone falls within one base.

Separate from the roughly 650-subject first cohort, the validation cohort of roughly 120 subjects was the group to which the donors belonged. The receptor's source is a woman under 40 in good health and CMV-seropositive. The sequencing input was PBMCs. The chain was built from TRBV2 and TRBJ2-3; 6 matching bases give a weak D call of TRBD1. The sequenced DNA is TGTGCCAGCAGAGATACAGGGATTGGCACAGATACGCAGTATTTT. Its translation reads: CASRDTGIGTDTQYF.